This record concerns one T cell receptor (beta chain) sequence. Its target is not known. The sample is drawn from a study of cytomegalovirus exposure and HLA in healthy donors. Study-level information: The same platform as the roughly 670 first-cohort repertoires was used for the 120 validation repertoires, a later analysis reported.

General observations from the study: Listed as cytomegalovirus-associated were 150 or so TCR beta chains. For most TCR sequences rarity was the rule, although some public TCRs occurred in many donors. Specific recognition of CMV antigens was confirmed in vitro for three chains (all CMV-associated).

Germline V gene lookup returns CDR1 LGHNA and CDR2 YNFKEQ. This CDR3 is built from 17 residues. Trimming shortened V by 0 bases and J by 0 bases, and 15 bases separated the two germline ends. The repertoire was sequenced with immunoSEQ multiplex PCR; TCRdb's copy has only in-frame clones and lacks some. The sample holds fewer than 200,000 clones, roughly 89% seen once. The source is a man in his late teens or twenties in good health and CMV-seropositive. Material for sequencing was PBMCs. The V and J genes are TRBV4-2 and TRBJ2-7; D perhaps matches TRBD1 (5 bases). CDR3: CASSQEGVEDSSYEQYF. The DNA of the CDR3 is TGTGCCAGCAGCCAAGAAGGGGTCGAGGATAGCTCCTACGAGCAGTACTTC.